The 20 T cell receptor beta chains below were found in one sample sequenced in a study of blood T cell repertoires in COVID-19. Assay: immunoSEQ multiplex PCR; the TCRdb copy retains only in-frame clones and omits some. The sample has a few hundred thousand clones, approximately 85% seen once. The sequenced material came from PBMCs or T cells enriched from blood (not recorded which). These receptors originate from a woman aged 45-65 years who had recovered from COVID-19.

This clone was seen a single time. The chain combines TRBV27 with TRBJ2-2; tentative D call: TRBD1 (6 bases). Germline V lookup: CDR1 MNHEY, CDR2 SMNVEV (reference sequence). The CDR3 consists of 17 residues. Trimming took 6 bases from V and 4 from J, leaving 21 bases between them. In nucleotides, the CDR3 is TGTGCCAGCAGACAAGGAACCCCGAGAGGGGGCACCGGGGAGCTGTTTTTT. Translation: CASRQGTPRGGTGELFF.

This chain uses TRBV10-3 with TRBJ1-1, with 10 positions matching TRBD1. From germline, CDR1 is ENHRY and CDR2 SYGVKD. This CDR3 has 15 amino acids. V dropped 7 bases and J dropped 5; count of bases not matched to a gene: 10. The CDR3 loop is CAIMDLGQGRTEAFF. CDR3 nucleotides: TGTGCCATCATGGATTTGGGACAGGGGAGGACTGAAGCTTTCTTT.

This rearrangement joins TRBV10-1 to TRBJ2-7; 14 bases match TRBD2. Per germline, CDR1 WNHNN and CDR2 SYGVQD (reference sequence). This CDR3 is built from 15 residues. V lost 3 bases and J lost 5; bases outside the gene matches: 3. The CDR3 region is CASSEGTSGSHEQYF. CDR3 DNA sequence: TGCGCCAGCAGTGAAGGGACTAGCGGGAGCCACGAGCAGTACTTC.

The CDR3 loop reads CASSPGQSYEQYF. CDR3 DNA sequence: TGTGCCAGTAGTCCCGGACAGAGCTACGAGCAGTACTTC. The chain employs TRBV19 and TRBJ2-7, with a possible D match to TRBD1 (6 bases). This CDR3 has 13 amino acids. The germline CDR1 and CDR2 sequences are LNHDA and SQIVND (reference sequence). The V end lost 5 bases, the J end lost 3 bases, and 11 bases lay between the germline ends.

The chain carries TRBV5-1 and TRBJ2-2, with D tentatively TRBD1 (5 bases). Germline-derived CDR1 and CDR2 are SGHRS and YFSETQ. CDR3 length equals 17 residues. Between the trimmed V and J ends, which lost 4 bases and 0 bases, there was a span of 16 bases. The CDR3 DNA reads TGCGCCAGCAGCCCTATGGGGCAGGAAGCGAACACCGGGGAGCTGTTTTTT. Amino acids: CASSPMGQEANTGELFF.

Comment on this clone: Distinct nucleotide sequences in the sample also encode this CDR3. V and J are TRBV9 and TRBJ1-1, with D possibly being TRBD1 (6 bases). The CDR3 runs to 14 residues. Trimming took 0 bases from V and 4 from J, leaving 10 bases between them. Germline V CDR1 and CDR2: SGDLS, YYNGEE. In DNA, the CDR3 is TGTGCCAGCAGCGTAGTGGGAGGGGGCACTGAAGCTTTCTTT. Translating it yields CASSVVGGGTEAFF.

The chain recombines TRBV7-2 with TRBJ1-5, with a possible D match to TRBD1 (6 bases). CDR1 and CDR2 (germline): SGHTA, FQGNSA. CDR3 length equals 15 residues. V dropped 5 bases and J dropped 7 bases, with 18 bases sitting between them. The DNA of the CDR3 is TGTGCCAGCAGCCCCCTAAACAGGGTAGGGCAGCCCCAGCATTTT. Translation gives CASSPLNRVGQPQHF.

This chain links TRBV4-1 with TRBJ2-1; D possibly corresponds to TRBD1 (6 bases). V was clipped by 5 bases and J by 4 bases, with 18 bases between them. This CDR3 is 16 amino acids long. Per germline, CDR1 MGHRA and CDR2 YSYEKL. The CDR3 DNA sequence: TGCGCCAGCAGCTCACACAGGGTCCTAGGATACAATGAGCAGTTCTTC. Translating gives CASSSHRVLGYNEQFF.

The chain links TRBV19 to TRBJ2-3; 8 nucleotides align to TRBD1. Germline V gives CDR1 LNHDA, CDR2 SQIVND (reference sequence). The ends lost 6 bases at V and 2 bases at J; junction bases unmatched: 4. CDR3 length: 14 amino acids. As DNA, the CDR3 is TGTGCCAGTAGATTCCAGGGGGCCACAGATACGCAGTATTTT. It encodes CASRFQGATDTQYF.

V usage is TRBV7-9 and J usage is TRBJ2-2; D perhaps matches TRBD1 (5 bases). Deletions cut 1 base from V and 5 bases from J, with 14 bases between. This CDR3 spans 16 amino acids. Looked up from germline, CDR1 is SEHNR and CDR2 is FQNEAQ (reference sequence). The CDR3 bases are TGTGCCAGCAGCTTAGGGGGCCTACAGGCAACCGGGGAGCTGTTTTTT. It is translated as CASSLGGLQATGELFF.

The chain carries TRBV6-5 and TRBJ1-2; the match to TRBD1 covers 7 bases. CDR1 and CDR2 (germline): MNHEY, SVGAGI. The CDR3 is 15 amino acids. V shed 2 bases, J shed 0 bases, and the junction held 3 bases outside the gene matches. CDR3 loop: CASSYGRGANYGYTF. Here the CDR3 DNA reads TGTGCCAGCAGTTACGGCAGGGGGGCTAACTATGGCTACACCTTC.

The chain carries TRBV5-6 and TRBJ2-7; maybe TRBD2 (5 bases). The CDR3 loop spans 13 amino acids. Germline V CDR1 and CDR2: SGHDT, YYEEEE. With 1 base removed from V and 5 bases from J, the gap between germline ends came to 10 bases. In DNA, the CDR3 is TGTGCCAGCAGCTTGCCCCCTAGCCACGAGCAGTACTTC. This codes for CASSLPPSHEQYF.

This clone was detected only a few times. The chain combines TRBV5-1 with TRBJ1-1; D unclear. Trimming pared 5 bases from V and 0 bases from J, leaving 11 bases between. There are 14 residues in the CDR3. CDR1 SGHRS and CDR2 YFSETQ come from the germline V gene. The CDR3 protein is CASRKEIMNTEAFF. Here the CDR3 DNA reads TGCGCCAGCAGAAAGGAGATCATGAACACTGAAGCTTTCTTT.

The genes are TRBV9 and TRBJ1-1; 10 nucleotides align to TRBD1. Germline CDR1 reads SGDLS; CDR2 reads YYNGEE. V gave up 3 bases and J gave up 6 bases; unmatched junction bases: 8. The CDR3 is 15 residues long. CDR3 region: CASSERTGGLSEAFF. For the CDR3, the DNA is TGTGCCAGCAGCGAGAGGACAGGGGGACTGTCTGAAGCTTTCTTT.

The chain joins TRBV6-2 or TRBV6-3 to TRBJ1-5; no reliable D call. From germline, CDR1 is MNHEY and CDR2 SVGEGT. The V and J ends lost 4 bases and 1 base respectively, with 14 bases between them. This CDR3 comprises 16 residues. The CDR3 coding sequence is TGTGCCAGCAGTTCCCCAACAGTGCCCAGCAATCAGCCCCAGCATTTT. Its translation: CASSSPTVPSNQPQHF.

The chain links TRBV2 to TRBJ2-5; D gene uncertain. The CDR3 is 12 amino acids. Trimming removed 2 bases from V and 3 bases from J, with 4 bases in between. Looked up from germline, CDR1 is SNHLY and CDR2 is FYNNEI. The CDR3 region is CASSEQEETQYF. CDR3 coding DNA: TGTGCCAGCAGTGAACAGGAAGAGACCCAGTACTTC.

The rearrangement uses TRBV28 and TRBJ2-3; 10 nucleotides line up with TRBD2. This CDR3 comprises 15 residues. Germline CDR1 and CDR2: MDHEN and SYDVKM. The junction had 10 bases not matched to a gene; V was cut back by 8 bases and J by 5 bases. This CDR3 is CASGITSGIGDTQYF. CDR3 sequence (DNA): TGTGCCAGCGGGATCACTAGCGGGATAGGAGATACGCAGTATTTT.

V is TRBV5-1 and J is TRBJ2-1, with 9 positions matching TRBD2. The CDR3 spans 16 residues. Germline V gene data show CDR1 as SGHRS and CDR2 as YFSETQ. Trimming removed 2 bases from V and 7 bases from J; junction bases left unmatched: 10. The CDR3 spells CASSFVIAGEGNEQFF. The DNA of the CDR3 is TGCGCCAGCAGCTTTGTAATAGCGGGAGAGGGAAATGAGCAGTTCTTC.

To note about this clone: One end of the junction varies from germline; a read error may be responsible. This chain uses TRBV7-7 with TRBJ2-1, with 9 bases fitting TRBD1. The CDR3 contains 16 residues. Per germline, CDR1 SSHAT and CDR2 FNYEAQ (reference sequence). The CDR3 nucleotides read TGTGCTAGCAGCTTCGGACCGGGACAGGGCTACAATGAGCAGTTCTTC. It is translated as CASSFGPGQGYNEQFF.

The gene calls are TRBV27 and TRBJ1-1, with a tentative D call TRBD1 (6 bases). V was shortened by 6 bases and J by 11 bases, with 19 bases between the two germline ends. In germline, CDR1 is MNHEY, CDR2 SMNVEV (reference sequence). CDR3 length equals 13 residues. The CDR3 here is CASRRGRGGEAFF. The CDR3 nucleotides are TGTGCCAGCAGACGAGGAAGGGGGGGCGAGGCTTTCTTT.